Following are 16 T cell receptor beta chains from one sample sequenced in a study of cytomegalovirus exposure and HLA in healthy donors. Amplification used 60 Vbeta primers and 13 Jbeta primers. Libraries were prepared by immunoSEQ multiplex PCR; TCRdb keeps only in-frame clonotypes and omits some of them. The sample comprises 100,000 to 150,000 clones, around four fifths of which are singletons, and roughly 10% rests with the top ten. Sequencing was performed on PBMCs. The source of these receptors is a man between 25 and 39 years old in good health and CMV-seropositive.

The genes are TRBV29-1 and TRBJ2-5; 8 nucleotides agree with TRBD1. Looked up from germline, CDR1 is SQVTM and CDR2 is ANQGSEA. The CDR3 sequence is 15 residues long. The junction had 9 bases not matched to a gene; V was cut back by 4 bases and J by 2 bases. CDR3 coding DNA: TGCAGCGTTGGTACAGGGGGATGGTGGCAAGAGACCCAGTACTTC. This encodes CSVGTGGWWQETQYF.

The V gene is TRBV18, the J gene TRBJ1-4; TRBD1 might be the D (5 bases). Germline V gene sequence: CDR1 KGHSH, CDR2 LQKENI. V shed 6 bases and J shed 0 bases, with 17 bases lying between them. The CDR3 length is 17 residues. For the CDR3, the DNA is TGTGCCAGCTCCCCGAACAGGTGGGAGGCAACTAATGAAAAACTGTTTTTT. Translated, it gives CASSPNRWEATNEKLFF.

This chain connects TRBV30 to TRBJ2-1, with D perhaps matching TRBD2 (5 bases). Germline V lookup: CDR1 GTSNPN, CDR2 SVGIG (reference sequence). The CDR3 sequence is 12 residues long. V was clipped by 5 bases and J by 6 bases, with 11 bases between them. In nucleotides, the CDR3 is TGTGCCTGGGCCCCGGACTTCAATGAGCAGTTCTTC. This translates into CAWAPDFNEQFF.

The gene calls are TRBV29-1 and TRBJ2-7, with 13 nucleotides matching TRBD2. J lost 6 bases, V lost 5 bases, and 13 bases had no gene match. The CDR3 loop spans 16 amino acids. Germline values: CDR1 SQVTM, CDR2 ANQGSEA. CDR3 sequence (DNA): TGCAGCGTTAGGACTAGCGGGGGAAGTCTTAAGGTCGAGCAGTACTTC. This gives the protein CSVRTSGGSLKVEQYF.

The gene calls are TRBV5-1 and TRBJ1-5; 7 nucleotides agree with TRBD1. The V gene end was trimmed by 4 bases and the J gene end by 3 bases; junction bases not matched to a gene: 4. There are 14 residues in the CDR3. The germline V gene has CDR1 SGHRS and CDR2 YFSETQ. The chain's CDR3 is CASSPTGVNQPQHF. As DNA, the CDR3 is TGCGCCAGCAGCCCTACAGGGGTCAATCAGCCCCAGCATTTT.

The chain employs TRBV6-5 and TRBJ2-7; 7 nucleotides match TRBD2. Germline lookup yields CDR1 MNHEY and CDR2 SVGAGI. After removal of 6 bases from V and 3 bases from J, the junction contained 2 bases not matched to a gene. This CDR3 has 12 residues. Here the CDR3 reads CASRAGDYEQYF. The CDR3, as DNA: TGTGCCAGCAGGGCGGGAGACTACGAGCAGTACTTC.

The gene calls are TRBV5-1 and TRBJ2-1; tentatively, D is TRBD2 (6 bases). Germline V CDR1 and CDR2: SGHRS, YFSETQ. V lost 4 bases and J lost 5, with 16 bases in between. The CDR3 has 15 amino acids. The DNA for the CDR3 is TGCGCCAGCAGCGCCCTCCCCGGGAGCGACAATGAGCAGTTCTTC. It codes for CASSALPGSDNEQFF.

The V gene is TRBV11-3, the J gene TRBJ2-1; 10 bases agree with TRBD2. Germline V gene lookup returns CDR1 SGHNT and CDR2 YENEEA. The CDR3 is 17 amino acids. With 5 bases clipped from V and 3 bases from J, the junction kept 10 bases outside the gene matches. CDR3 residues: CASSLRGGLANYNEQFF. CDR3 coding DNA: TGTGCCAGCAGCCTTCGGGGGGGACTAGCGAACTACAATGAGCAGTTCTTC.

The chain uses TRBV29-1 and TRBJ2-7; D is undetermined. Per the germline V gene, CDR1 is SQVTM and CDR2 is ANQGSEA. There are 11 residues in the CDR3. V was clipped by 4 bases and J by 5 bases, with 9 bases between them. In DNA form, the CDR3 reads TGCAGCGTTGGGCTAGTGCACGAGCAGTACTTC. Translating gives CSVGLVHEQYF.

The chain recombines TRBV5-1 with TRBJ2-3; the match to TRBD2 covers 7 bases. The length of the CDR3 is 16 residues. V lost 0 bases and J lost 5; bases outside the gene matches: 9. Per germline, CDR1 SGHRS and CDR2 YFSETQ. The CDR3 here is CASSLEPAGVGDTQYF. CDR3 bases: TGCGCCAGCAGCTTGGAACCCGCGGGAGTTGGAGATACGCAGTATTTT.

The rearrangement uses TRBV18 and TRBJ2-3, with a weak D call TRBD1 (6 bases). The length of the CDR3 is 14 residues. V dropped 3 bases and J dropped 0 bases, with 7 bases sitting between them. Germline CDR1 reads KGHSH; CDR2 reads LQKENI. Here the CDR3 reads CASSPGASTDTQYF. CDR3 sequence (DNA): TGTGCCAGCTCACCGGGGGCTAGCACAGATACGCAGTATTTT.

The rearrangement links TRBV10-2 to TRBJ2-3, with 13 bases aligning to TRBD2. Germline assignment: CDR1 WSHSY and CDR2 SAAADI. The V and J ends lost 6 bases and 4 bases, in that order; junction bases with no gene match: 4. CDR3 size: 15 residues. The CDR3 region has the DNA TGCGCCAGCAGCGCTGGACTAGCGGGAGCAGATACGCAGTATTTT. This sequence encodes CASSAGLAGADTQYF.

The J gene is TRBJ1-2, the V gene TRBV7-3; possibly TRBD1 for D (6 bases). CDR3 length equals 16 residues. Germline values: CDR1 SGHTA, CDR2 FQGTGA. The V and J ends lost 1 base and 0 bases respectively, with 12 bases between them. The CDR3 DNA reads TGTGCCAGCAGCTTAAGTCCGGGACAAACTAACTATGGCTACACCTTC. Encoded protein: CASSLSPGQTNYGYTF.

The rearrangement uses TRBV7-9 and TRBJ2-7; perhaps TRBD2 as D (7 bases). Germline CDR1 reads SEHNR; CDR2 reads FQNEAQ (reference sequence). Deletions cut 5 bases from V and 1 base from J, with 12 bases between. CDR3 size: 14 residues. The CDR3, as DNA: TGTGCCAGCAGCGGCGGGGGCGCTTCCTACGAGCAGTACTTC. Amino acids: CASSGGGASYEQYF. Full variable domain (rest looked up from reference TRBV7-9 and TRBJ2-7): DTGVSQNPRHKITKRGQNVTFRCDPISEHNRLYWYRQTLGQGPEFLTYFQNEAQLEKSRLLSDRFSAERPKGSFSTLEIQRTEQGDSAMYLCASSGGGASYEQYFGPGTRLTVT.

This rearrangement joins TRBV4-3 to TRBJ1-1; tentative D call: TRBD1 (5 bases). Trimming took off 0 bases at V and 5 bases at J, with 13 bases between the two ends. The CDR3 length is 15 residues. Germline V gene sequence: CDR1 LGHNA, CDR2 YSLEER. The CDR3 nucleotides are TGCGCCAGCAGCCAAGATTGGGGGGGGAGGACTGAAGCTTTCTTT. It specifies CASSQDWGGRTEAFF.

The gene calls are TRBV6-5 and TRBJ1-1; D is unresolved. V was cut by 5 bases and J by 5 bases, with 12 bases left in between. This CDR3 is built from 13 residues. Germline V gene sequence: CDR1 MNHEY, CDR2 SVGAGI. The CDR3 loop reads CASSQSSGTEAFF. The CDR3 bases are TGTGCCAGCAGTCAATCTTCCGGGACTGAAGCTTTCTTT.